These T cell receptor beta chains were read from a single sample in a study of vaccination effects on CD4 cells after COVID-19. The table came from immunoSEQ multiplex PCR; TCRdb's copy has only in-frame clones and leaves some out. In the table there are tens of thousands of clones, approximately 78% of which are singletons. Antigens of these TCRs are unknown. The sequences come from CD4+ T cells from PBMCs cultured with a peptide pool, collected before COVID-19 vaccination. The source is a human donor who had a prior SARS-CoV-2 infection. The CDR3 runs from the conserved cysteine through the conserved F or W. D genes are given only for firm matches. Clone size is given for some rows only: seen once, a few or many times, or a class if the clone is expanded.

clone size	V gene	J gene	D gene	CDR3 DNA	CDR3 protein
NA	TRBV14	TRBJ2-7	NA	TGTGCCAGCAGCTCTTCCTCAGGGGCCGCCTACGAGCAGTACTTC	CASSSSSGAAYEQYF
NA	TRBV4-3	TRBJ1-5	NA	TGCGCCAGCAGCCAAGTGATGGGGTCCAGCAATCAGCCCCAGCATTTT	CASSQVMGSSNQPQHF
few	TRBV7-2	TRBJ2-7	NA	TGTGCCAGCAGCTTAGGCAGGGTCCCCTACGAGCAGTACTTC	CASSLGRVPYEQYF
NA	TRBV21-1	TRBJ2-1	NA	TGTGCCAGCAGCGATATGGACAATACCGATGAGCAGTTCTTC	CASSDMDNTDEQFF
NA	TRBV18	TRBJ1-5	NA	TGTGCCAGCTCGCCCCGGGATAGCAATCAGCCCCAGCATTTT	CASSPRDSNQPQHF
few	TRBV11-3	TRBJ2-1	NA	TGTGCCAGCAGCTTAGAGGAATACAATGAGCAGTTCTTC	CASSLEEYNEQFF
NA	TRBV24-1	TRBJ2-7	NA	TGTGCCACAGGGGAGACCAACTCCTACGAGCAGTACTTC	CATGETNSYEQYF
NA	TRBV7-2	TRBJ1-2	TRBD1	TGTGCCAGCAGCTTCGACCGAACCAGGGGGTTTAACTATGGCTACACCTTC	CASSFDRTRGFNYGYTF
NA	TRBV20-1	TRBJ2-7	TRBD1	TGCAGTGCTAGAGAGTATGACAGGGAAAGCTTC	CSAREYDRESF
NA	TRBV7-3	TRBJ2-3	NA	TGTGCCAGCAGCTTAGATGGGGCCACAGATACGCAGTATTTT	CASSLDGATDTQYF
NA	TRBV5-3	TRBJ1-3	NA	TGTGCCAGAAGCTTGATGATTGAGGACCGAAACACCATATATTTT	CARSLMIEDRNTIYF
NA	TRBV7-2	TRBJ2-7	NA	TGTGCCAGCAGCGGGCAGGGCAACTCCTACGAGCAGTACTTC	CASSGQGNSYEQYF
NA	TRBV4-1	TRBJ1-2	TRBD1	TGCGCCAGCAGCCAATACCGACAGGGGGCGTCCTATGGCTACACCTTC	CASSQYRQGASYGYTF
NA	TRBV9	TRBJ1-1	NA	TGTGCCAGCAGCGTAGTTCCCGGGGGGGGAAATACGTTCACTGAAGCTTTCTTT	CASSVVPGGGNTFTEAFF
NA	TRBV5-6	TRBJ2-6	NA	TGTGCCAGCAGCCCTAGCCTGGGGAACGTAATCTCTGGGGCCAACGTCCTGACTTTC	CASSPSLGNVISGANVLTF
NA	TRBV2	TRBJ1-2	TRBD1	TGTGCCAGCAGTGGACAGGGAACAACGGGGGGCTACACCTTC	CASSGQGTTGGYTF
NA	TRBV5-1	TRBJ1-1	TRBD1	TGCGCCAGCACTCGGACAGGAACGAACACTGAAGCTTTCTTT	CASTRTGTNTEAFF
NA	TRBV18	TRBJ2-5	NA	TGTGCCAGCGCCTTGAGCGGCATCCAAGAGACCCAGTACTTC	CASALSGIQETQYF
NA	TRBV5-4	TRBJ1-2	NA	TGTGCCAGCAGCAATGCCGGGGGCACCTATGGCTACACCTTC	CASSNAGGTYGYTF
NA	TRBV9	TRBJ2-5	TRBD1	TGTGCCAGCAGCGGGGGAGGTGGGACAGGGGAAGAGACCCAGTACTTC	CASSGGGGTGEETQYF
NA	TRBV6-6	TRBJ2-5	NA	TGTGCCAGCAGTTATGGGCTAGGGGTCCAAGAGACCCAGTACTTC	CASSYGLGVQETQYF
NA	TRBV13	TRBJ2-1	NA	TGTGCCAGCAGCTTACGTCTCTGGGTAAGCGGACGCTACAATGAGCAGTTCTTC	CASSLRLWVSGRYNEQFF
NA	TRBV19	TRBJ2-3	NA	TGTGCCAGTAGCGGGAGTTCACTCACGCAGTATTTT	CASSGSSLTQYF
NA	TRBV9	TRBJ1-6	NA	TGTGCCAGCAGCGTAGGTATGAGCTCCTATAATTCACCCCTCCACTTT	CASSVGMSSYNSPLHF
NA	TRBV11-2	TRBJ2-7	TRBD1	TGTGCCAGCAGCACAACGGGACAGCTTCTGCCCGAGCAGTACTTC	CASSTTGQLLPEQYF
NA	TRBV27	TRBJ2-2	TRBD2	TGTGCCAGCAGTTTTGATCGGGGGGGGAACACCGGGGAGCTGTTTTTT	CASSFDRGGNTGELFF
NA	TRBV7-8	TRBJ2-2	NA	TGTGCCAGCAGCTTATTGGTAGTCCAAACGAACACCGGGGAGCTGTTTTTT	CASSLLVVQTNTGELFF
NA	TRBV7-2	TRBJ2-7	NA	TGTGCCAGCAGCGCGAGAGCCACAGAGGAGGAGCAGTACTTC	CASSARATEEEQYF
few	TRBV7-9	TRBJ1-1	NA	TGTGCCAGCAGCTTATTACAGGGCCGGTTGAACACTGAAGCTTTCTTT	CASSLLQGRLNTEAFF
once	TRBV6-1	TRBJ2-2	NA	TGTGCCAGCAGTGAACAGGGGTACACCGGGGAGCTGTTTTTT	CASSEQGYTGELFF
once	TRBV7-2	TRBJ2-3	TRBD2	TGTGCCAGCAGCTTTTTCGGACTAGCGGGAGGGAGCACAGATACGCAGTATTTT	CASSFFGLAGGSTDTQYF
NA	TRBV7-6	TRBJ2-2	TRBD1	TGTGCCAGCAGCTTATTCGGACAGGTTAACACCGGGGAGCTGTTTTTT	CASSLFGQVNTGELFF
NA	TRBV7-2	TRBJ2-2	NA	TGTGCCAGCAGCTTAGAAAGGGCCGGGGAGCTGTTTTTT	CASSLERAGELFF
once	TRBV5-1	TRBJ1-6	NA	TGCGCCAGCAGCTTGGACAACAGGGTGAGGGGTGATTCACCCCTCCACTTT	CASSLDNRVRGDSPLHF
NA	TRBV19	TRBJ1-4	NA	TGTGCCAGTAGTCTCGACCCCCCCGGGGCCCTAGATGAAAAACTGTTTTTT	CASSLDPPGALDEKLFF
NA	TRBV9	TRBJ2-3	TRBD2	TGTGCCAGCAGCCGTAGCGGGGGGGTAACAGATACGCAGTATTTT	CASSRSGGVTDTQYF
NA	TRBV5-1	TRBJ1-2	NA	TGCGCCAGCAGCTTGACAGAGACCTATGGCTACACCTTC	CASSLTETYGYTF
NA	TRBV6-6	TRBJ2-5	NA	TGTGCCAGCAGCCCCCAACGCCCAATCCTGGAGACCCAGTACTTC	CASSPQRPILETQYF
NA	TRBV12-3/TRBV12-4	TRBJ2-1	NA	TGTGCCAGCAGTTTAGATAGAGGGGATGAGCAGTTCTTC	CASSLDRGDEQFF
NA	TRBV7-9	TRBJ2-7	NA	TGTGCCAGCAGCTCACCCCCCTGGGGGGCCTACGAGCAGTACTTC	CASSSPPWGAYEQYF
NA	TRBV18	TRBJ1-1	NA	TGTGCCAGCTCACCCGATTTAAACACTGAAGCTTTCTTT	CASSPDLNTEAFF
NA	TRBV5-1	TRBJ2-5	NA	TGCGCCAGCAGCTTGGATCCGGAGACCCAGTACTTC	CASSLDPETQYF
once	TRBV5-1	TRBJ1-3	NA	TGCGCCAGCAGCTTGTTTCCCGGGGATGGAAACACCATATATTTT	CASSLFPGDGNTIYF
once	TRBV4-1	TRBJ2-3	NA	TGCGCCAGCAGCCAAGATTACCCCGCACAAGGTACGCAGTATTTT	CASSQDYPAQGTQYF
NA	TRBV19	TRBJ2-3	TRBD1	TGTGCCAGTAGTGAACAGGGGCCCGGTTTCACAGATACGCAGTATTTT	CASSEQGPGFTDTQYF
NA	TRBV7-9	TRBJ1-1	NA	TGTGCCAGCAGCCGGGCGGGGGACACTGAAGCTTTCTTT	CASSRAGDTEAFF
NA	TRBV19	TRBJ2-5	NA	TGTGCCAGTAGTATCGATTACGGCTACCAAGAGACCCAGTACTTC	CASSIDYGYQETQYF
NA	TRBV7-9	TRBJ2-7	TRBD2	TGTGCCAGCAGCCCTCGGTGGGGAGGAGCGGGAGGCCTTCTCTACGAGCAGTACTTC	CASSPRWGGAGGLLYEQYF
NA	TRBV25-1	TRBJ1-2	NA	TGTGCCAGCAGTGTTACCGGGACCAACTATGGCTACACCTTC	CASSVTGTNYGYTF
NA	TRBV7-6	TRBJ2-2	NA	TGTGCCAGCAGCTCACGACCGGGAAGTGGGACCGGGGAGCTGTTTTTT	CASSSRPGSGTGELFF
NA	TRBV4-3	TRBJ2-3	NA	TGCGCCAGCAGCCAAGAACTACGCACAGATACGCAGTATTTT	CASSQELRTDTQYF
NA	TRBV5-1	TRBJ2-3	NA	TGCGCCAGCAGCTTGGGTGGTAGCACAGATACGCAGTATTTT	CASSLGGSTDTQYF
NA	TRBV10-3	TRBJ1-2	NA	TGTGCCATCAGTGTGTCCGTACCCGACGGGGGGGCGCAAGGCTACACCTTC	CAISVSVPDGGAQGYTF
few	TRBV7-9	TRBJ1-2	NA	TGTGCCAGCAGCTTAGGGGGGTATGGCTACACCTTC	CASSLGGYGYTF
NA	TRBV7-2	TRBJ1-2	NA	TGTGCCAGCAGCTTCGATAGGGTCCTAGGCTACACCTTC	CASSFDRVLGYTF
NA	TRBV7-9	TRBJ2-3	TRBD2	TGTGCCAGCAGCTTAGACCGAGCGGGAGGGGGCACAGATACGCAGTATTTT	CASSLDRAGGGTDTQYF
NA	TRBV5-1	TRBJ2-1	NA	TGCGCCAGCAGCATCCAGGGGGGTCCCTACAATGAGCAGTTCTTC	CASSIQGGPYNEQFF
NA	TRBV11-2	TRBJ2-5	NA	TGTGCCAGCAGCTTAGGGTACGAGAGGGGGGGAAAAGAGACCCAGTACTTC	CASSLGYERGGKETQYF
NA	TRBV7-3	TRBJ2-1	TRBD2	TGTGCCAGCAGCTCCAGGGGAGGACTAGCGGATCAGTTCTTC	CASSSRGGLADQFF